One and the same sample provided the 25 T cell receptor beta chains below, sequenced in a study of blood T cell repertoires in COVID-19. This table comes from immunoSEQ multiplex PCR, and its TCRdb copy is limited to in-frame clones, with some not included. The sample lists about 260,000 clones, over 70% occurring once. The sample taken for sequencing was peripheral blood. These TCRs come from a woman in her seventies with COVID-19, enrolled during active disease.

V is TRBV9 and J is TRBJ1-1, with 12 bases fitting TRBD1. Germline trimming cut 5 bases from V and 8 bases from J; bases unmatched to any gene: 4. Germline V gene lookup returns CDR1 SGDLS and CDR2 YYNGEE. The CDR3 loop spans 13 amino acids. CDR3 sequence reads: CASSPGQGAEAFF. In nucleotides, the CDR3 is TGTGCCAGCAGTCCGGGACAGGGGGCCGAAGCTTTCTTT.

This clone was picked up a small number of times. The chain joins TRBV23-1 to TRBJ1-2; D is perhaps TRBD1 (5 bases). TRBV23-1 is an open reading frame, and its role is uncertain. CDR3 length equals 11 residues. CDR3 in DNA: TGCGTCCTACGGGGGAACTATGGCTACACCTTC. Translated, it gives CVLRGNYGYTF.

This clone was observed a handful of times. V is TRBV5-5 and J is TRBJ2-1; TRBD2 agrees at 12 bases. V dropped 3 bases and J dropped 9; count of bases not matched to a gene: 7. Germline lookup yields CDR1 SGHKS and CDR2 YYEKEE (reference sequence). The CDR3 has 15 residues. In DNA, the CDR3 is TGTGCCAGCAGCTCCCGGACTAGCGGGATTGTTGAGCAGTTCTTC. This translates into CASSSRTSGIVEQFF.

J is TRBJ1-4 and V is TRBV19; the match to TRBD1 covers 7 bases. The length of the CDR3 is 15 residues. V dropped 5 bases and J dropped 7; count of bases not matched to a gene: 10. Germline-derived CDR1 and CDR2 are LNHDA and SQIVND (reference sequence). CDR3 DNA sequence: TGTGCCAGTAGTTTGCCACAGGGGACGGCTGAAAAACTGTTTTTT. It encodes CASSLPQGTAEKLFF.

This clone was detected once. In DNA, the CDR3 is TGTGCCTGGGTTATTAACACGGGACAGGGGGCCACCTATGGCTACACCTTC. Its protein product is CAWVINTGQGATYGYTF. The rearrangement links TRBV30 to TRBJ1-2; 12 nucleotides match TRBD1. The CDR3 has 17 amino acids. In germline, CDR1 is GTSNPN, CDR2 SVGIG (reference sequence). The junction had 14 bases not matched to a gene; V was cut back by 5 bases and J by 4 bases.

The V call is TRBV11-3, the J call TRBJ2-2; 7 bases are a match to TRBD1. Germline lookup yields CDR1 SGHNT and CDR2 YENEEA. The CDR3 extends over 15 amino acids. J was trimmed by 6 bases and V by 5 bases; bases with no gene match: 9. CDR3 protein: CASSTDTGESGELFF. The CDR3 DNA sequence: TGTGCCAGCAGCACTGACACAGGGGAATCCGGGGAGCTGTTTTTT.

This clone was seen more than once but under ten times. The rearrangement links TRBV5-6 to TRBJ1-1, with 7 bases matching TRBD1. The CDR3 spans 17 residues. Trimming took 4 bases from V and 1 from J; bases not matched to a gene: 13. Germline CDR1 reads SGHDT; CDR2 reads YYEEEE. CDR3 sequence: CASSPTRYYRGNTEAFF. The CDR3 nucleotides read TGTGCCAGCAGCCCAACTAGATACTACAGGGGGAACACTGAAGCTTTCTTT.

This rearrangement joins TRBV5-5 to TRBJ1-1, with D tentatively TRBD1 (6 bases). Deletions cut 2 bases from V and 11 bases from J, with 19 bases between. Germline V gene sequence: CDR1 SGHKS, CDR2 YYEKEE (reference sequence). The CDR3 totals 14 residues. CDR3 coding DNA: TGTGCCAGCAGCTTAGGTAAAGGGGGAGGGAGCGCTTTCTTT. Residues: CASSLGKGGGSAFF.

Worth noting for this clone: Other DNA sequences in this specimen translate into the identical CDR3. The CDR3 is CASSLSGANTEAFF. CDR3 nucleotide sequence: TGCGCCAGCAGCTTATCAGGGGCGAACACTGAAGCTTTCTTT. The V and J genes are TRBV5-1 and TRBJ1-1, with D perhaps TRBD1 (6 bases). The germline V gene encodes CDR1 SGHRS and CDR2 YFSETQ. Trimming took 2 bases from V and 1 from J, leaving 9 bases between them. This CDR3 is 14 amino acids long.

In its sample, this clone was seen a few times. The V gene is TRBV10-3, the J gene TRBJ2-3; 11 bases align to TRBD2. V was clipped by 2 bases and J by 7 bases; unmatched bases: 5. The CDR3 covers 15 residues. In germline, CDR1 is ENHRY, CDR2 SYGVKD. The CDR3 reads CAISEGLAGENTQYF. CDR3 DNA: TGTGCCATCAGTGAGGGACTAGCGGGTGAGAATACGCAGTATTTT.

The chain combines TRBV5-1 with TRBJ1-1; 10 positions match TRBD1. J gave up 11 bases and V 4 bases, and 8 bases lay outside the gene matches. Germline V gives CDR1 SGHRS, CDR2 YFSETQ. This CDR3 region has 13 residues. CDR3 sequence (DNA): TGCGCCAGCAGCGTAACCGGGACAGGGGCGGCTTTCTTT. Translated: CASSVTGTGAAFF.

The chain uses TRBV30 and TRBJ1-4; TRBD1 matches 8 bases. CDR1 and CDR2 from the germline V gene are GTSNPN and SVGIG (reference sequence). J was trimmed by 8 bases and V by 1 base; bases with no gene match: 12. This CDR3 is 16 amino acids long. CDR3 nucleotide sequence: TGTGCCTGGAGTGGACCCGAGACAGGGGTCAGGGAAAAACTGTTTTTT. This codes for CAWSGPETGVREKLFF. The whole variable domain, remainder taken from reference TRBV30 and TRBJ1-4, is SQTIHQWPATLVQPVGSPLSLECTVEGTSNPNLYWYRQAAGRGLQLLFYSVGIGQISSEVPQNLSASRPQDRQFILSSKKLLLSDSGFYLCAWSGPETGVREKLFFGSGTQLSVL.

The CDR3: CASSSSGSNYGYTF. Here the CDR3 DNA reads TGTGCCAGCAGTTCTTCCGGGTCTAACTATGGCTACACCTTC. The gene calls are TRBV28 and TRBJ1-2; D unresolved. The CDR3 loop spans 14 amino acids. In germline, CDR1 is MDHEN, CDR2 SYDVKM. Trimming left V 4 bases short and J 0 bases short, with 9 bases between.

The chain uses TRBV19 and TRBJ2-1, with 10 bases fitting TRBD2. CDR3 length equals 15 residues. Germline trimming cut 6 bases from V and 6 bases from J; bases unmatched to any gene: 8. Per the germline V gene, CDR1 is LNHDA and CDR2 is SQIVND (reference sequence). Here the CDR3 reads CASRARLAGANEQFF. CDR3 DNA: TGTGCCAGTAGGGCAAGGCTAGCGGGAGCCAATGAGCAGTTCTTC.

This clone was detected a few times. The V and J genes are TRBV2 and TRBJ2-7; D is unresolved. Trimming left V 8 bases short and J 6 bases short, with 14 bases between. The CDR3 loop spans 12 amino acids. Germline CDR1 SNHLY, CDR2 FYNNEI. The CDR3 reads CASAAQFSEQYF. CDR3 sequence (DNA): TGTGCCAGCGCAGCGCAGTTCAGCGAGCAGTACTTC. The full variable domain, completed using reference TRBV2 and TRBJ2-7, is EPEVTQTPSHQVTQMGQEVILRCVPISNHLYFYWYRQILGQKVEFLVSFYNNEISEKSEIFDDQFSVERPDGSNFTLKIRSTKLEDSAMYFCASAAQFSEQYFGPGTRLTVT.

The table lists this clone with a count of one. In DNA form, the CDR3 reads TGTGCCAGCAGCTTGGGGGGGACAGCGACCTATGAAGCTTTCTTT. It codes for CASSLGGTATYEAFF. V is TRBV5-4 and J is TRBJ1-1; 7 bases map to TRBD1. CDR1 is SGHNT, CDR2 YYREEE, per germline (reference sequence). This CDR3 region has 15 residues. V shed 0 bases and J 7 bases; nucleotides not matched to a gene: 9.

This chain links TRBV24-1 with TRBJ2-3; 8 nucleotides agree with TRBD1. CDR1 is KGHDR and CDR2 is SFDVKD in the germline V gene. V lost 6 bases and J lost 3; bases outside the gene matches: 4. The CDR3 extends over 14 amino acids. The CDR3 loop is CATSRQGRTDTQYF. DNA of the CDR3: TGTGCCACCAGTCGACAGGGGAGGACAGATACGCAGTATTTT.

This chain links TRBV9 with TRBJ2-5, with D possibly TRBD2 on 5 matching bases. The CDR3 totals 15 residues. The germline gives CDR1 SGDLS, CDR2 YYNGEE. V was trimmed by 0 bases and J by 5 bases, leaving 14 bases between them. CDR3 DNA sequence: TGTGCCAGCAGCGTAGCCGGGGAATGGTGGGAGACCCAGTACTTC. Amino acids: CASSVAGEWWETQYF.

This sequence joins TRBV11-2 and TRBJ1-1; possibly TRBD1 for D (6 bases). The CDR3 sequence is 12 residues long. Germline lookup yields CDR1 SGHAT and CDR2 FQNNGV. Trimming removed 8 bases at V and 6 bases at J, with 13 bases between. As DNA, the CDR3 is TGTGCCAGCCGCCAGGGGCTCGCTGAAGCTTTCTTT. Translation: CASRQGLAEAFF.

The rearrangement joins TRBV5-1 to TRBJ1-5; tentatively, D is TRBD1 (5 bases). The V gene lost 4 bases and the J gene lost 5 bases, with 16 bases spanning the gap. CDR1 and CDR2 from the germline V gene are SGHRS and YFSETQ. This CDR3 is built from 15 residues. DNA of the CDR3: TGCGCCAGCAGCCCCGGGGGGGATTCGGATCAGCCCCAGCATTTT. It translates to CASSPGGDSDQPQHF.

The V gene is TRBV18, the J gene TRBJ2-5, with 8 bases aligning to TRBD2. Trimming at V came to 0 bases and at J to 4 bases, leaving 7 bases not matched to a gene. In germline, CDR1 is KGHSH, CDR2 LQKENI. The CDR3 sequence is 16 residues long. The CDR3 here is CASSPPLTSVAETQYF. The DNA of the CDR3 is TGTGCCAGCTCACCACCTCTGACTAGCGTTGCAGAGACCCAGTACTTC.

This sequence joins TRBV18 and TRBJ2-3; TRBD1 might be the D (5 bases). Germline V lookup: CDR1 KGHSH, CDR2 LQKENI. V was pared by 0 bases and J by 2 bases, with 9 bases between. The CDR3 consists of 15 residues. The CDR3 region is CASSPPPGYTDTQYF. As DNA, the CDR3 is TGTGCCAGCTCACCACCGCCAGGGTACACAGATACGCAGTATTTT.

The V call is TRBV27, the J call TRBJ1-2; 7 bases align to TRBD1. This CDR3 is 14 amino acids long. The V gene end was trimmed by 0 bases and the J gene end by 5 bases; junction bases not matched to a gene: 3. Germline-derived CDR1 and CDR2 are MNHEY and SMNVEV (reference sequence). The CDR3 sequence is CASSLSGGAYGYTF. The CDR3 region has the DNA TGTGCCAGCAGTTTATCAGGGGGCGCTTATGGCTACACCTTC.

This chain uses TRBV10-1 with TRBJ1-1, with TRBD1 matching over 7 bases. Trimming removed 4 bases from V and 8 bases from J; junction bases left unmatched: 4. This CDR3 spans 12 amino acids. Germline CDR1 reads WNHNN; CDR2 reads SYGVQD (reference sequence). The CDR3 loop is CASSGGGLEAFF. The CDR3, as DNA: TGCGCCAGCAGTGGAGGGGGCCTGGAAGCTTTCTTT.

The V gene is TRBV24-1, the J gene TRBJ1-2; 9 bases line up with TRBD1. CDR1 is KGHDR, CDR2 SFDVKD, per germline. The V segment lost 7 bases and the J segment 7 bases; nucleotides outside the gene matches: 6. This CDR3 is 13 amino acids long. This chain's CDR3 is CATRGTGRGGYTF. The CDR3 coding sequence is TGTGCCACCAGGGGGACAGGGAGAGGTGGCTACACCTTC.